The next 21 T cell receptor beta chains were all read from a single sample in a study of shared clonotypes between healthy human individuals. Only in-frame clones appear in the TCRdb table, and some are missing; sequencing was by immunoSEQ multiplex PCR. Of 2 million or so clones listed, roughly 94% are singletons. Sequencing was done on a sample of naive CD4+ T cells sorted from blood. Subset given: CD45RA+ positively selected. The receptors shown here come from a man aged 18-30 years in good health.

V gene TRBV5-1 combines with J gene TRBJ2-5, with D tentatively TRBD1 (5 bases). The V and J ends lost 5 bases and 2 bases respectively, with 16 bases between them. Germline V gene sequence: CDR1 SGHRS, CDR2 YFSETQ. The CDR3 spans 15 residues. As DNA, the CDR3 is TGCGCCAGCAGTTATAGGGGTCCCCCTCAAGAGACCCAGTACTTC. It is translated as CASSYRGPPQETQYF.

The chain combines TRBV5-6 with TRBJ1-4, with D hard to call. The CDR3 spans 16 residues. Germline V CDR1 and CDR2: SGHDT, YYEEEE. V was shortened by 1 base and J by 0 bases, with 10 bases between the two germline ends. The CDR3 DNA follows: TGTGCCAGCAGCTTGCGGGAACTACCAACTAATGAAAAACTGTTTTTT. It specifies CASSLRELPTNEKLFF.

The DNA for the CDR3 is TGTGCCAGCAGTCGGTCGGGGGCCTACGAGCAGTACTTC. It translates to CASSRSGAYEQYF. The rearrangement uses TRBV6-5 and TRBJ2-7; perhaps TRBD2 as D (6 bases). Germline CDR1 reads MNHEY; CDR2 reads SVGAGI. The V end was cut by 5 bases, the J end by 2 bases, with 10 bases between. This CDR3 is 13 amino acids long.

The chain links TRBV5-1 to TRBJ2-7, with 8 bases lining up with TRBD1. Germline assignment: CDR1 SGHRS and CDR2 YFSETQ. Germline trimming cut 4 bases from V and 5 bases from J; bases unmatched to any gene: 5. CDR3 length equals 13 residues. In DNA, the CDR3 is TGCGCCAGCAGCCTACACAGGGGGGACGAGCAGTACTTC. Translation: CASSLHRGDEQYF.

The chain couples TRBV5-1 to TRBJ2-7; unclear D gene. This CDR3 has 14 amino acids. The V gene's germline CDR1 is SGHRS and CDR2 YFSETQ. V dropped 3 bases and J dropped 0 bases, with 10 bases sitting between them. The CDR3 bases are TGCGCCAGCAGCTGGTCAAGTCCCTCCTACGAGCAGTACTTC. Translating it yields CASSWSSPSYEQYF.

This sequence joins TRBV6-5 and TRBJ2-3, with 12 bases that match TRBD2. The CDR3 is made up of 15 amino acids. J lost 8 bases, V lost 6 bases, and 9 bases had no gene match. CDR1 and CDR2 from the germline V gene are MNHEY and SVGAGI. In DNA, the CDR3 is TGTGCCAGCAGCCGACGGACTAGCGGGGTAGTTACGCAGTATTTT. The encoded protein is CASSRRTSGVVTQYF.

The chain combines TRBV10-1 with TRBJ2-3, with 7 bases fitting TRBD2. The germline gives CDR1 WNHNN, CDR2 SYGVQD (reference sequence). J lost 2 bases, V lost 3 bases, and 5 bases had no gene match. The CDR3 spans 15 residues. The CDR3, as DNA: TGCGCCAGCAGTGATTCAAGCGGGAACACAGATACGCAGTATTTT. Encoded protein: CASSDSSGNTDTQYF.

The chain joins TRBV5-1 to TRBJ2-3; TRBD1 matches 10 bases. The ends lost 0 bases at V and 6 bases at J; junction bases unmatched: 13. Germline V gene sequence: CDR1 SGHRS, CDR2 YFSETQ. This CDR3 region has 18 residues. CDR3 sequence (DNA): TGCGCCAGCAGCTTGGCCAGGGACAGGGGATTAAAGGGGGATACGCAGTATTTT. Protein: CASSLARDRGLKGDTQYF.

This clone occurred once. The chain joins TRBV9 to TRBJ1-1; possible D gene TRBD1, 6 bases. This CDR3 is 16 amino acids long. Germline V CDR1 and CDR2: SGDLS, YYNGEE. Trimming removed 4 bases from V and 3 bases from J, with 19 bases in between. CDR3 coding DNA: TGTGCCAGCAGCTCCTTCATGGGGGCGCTGGACACTGAAGCTTTCTTT. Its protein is CASSSFMGALDTEAFF.

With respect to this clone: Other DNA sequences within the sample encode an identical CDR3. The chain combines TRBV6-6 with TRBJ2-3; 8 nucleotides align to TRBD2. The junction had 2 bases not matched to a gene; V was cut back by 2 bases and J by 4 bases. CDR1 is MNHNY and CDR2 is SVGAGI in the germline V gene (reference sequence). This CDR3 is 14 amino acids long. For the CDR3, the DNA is TGTGCCAGCAGTTACGGGACTAGTGCAGATACGCAGTATTTT. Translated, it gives CASSYGTSADTQYF.

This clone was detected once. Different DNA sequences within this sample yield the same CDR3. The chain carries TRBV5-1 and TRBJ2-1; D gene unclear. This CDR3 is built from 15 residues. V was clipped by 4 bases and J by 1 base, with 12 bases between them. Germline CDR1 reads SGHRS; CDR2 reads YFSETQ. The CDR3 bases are TGCGCCAGCAGCCCGATCGCAGGATCCTACAATGAGCAGTTCTTC. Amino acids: CASSPIAGSYNEQFF.

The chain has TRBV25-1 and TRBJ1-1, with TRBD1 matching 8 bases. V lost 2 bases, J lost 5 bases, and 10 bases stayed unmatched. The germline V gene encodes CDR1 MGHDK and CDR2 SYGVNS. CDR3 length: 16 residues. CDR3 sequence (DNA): TGTGCCAGCAGTGAAAAGAGGCAGGGGGCAAATACTGAAGCTTTCTTT. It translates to CASSEKRQGANTEAFF.

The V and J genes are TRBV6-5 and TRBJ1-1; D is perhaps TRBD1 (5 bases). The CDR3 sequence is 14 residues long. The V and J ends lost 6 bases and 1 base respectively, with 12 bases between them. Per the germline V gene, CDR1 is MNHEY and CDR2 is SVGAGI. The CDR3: CASREGVANTEAFF. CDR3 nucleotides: TGTGCCAGCAGAGAAGGGGTGGCGAACACTGAAGCTTTCTTT.

CDR3 sequence reads: CASKRTGTARLAGENNEQFF. CDR3 sequence (DNA): TGTGCCAGCAAGCGCACCGGGACAGCGAGACTAGCGGGAGAAAACAATGAGCAGTTCTTC. The rearrangement uses TRBV19 and TRBJ2-1; 12 bases line up with TRBD2. The CDR3 totals 20 residues. V lost 9 bases, J lost 5 bases, and 23 bases stayed unmatched. Germline CDR1 LNHDA, CDR2 SQIVND (reference sequence).

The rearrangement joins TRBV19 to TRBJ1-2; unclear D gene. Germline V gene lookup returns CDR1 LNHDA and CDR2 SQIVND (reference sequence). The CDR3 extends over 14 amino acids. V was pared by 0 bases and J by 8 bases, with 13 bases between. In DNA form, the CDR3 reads TGTGCCAGTAGTATAGATCTATCATATTCCGGCTACACCTTC. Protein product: CASSIDLSYSGYTF.

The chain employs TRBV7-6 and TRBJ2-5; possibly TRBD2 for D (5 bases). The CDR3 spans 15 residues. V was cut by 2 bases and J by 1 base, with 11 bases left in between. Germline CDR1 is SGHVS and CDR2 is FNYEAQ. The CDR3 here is CASSLLRGPQETQYF. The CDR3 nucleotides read TGTGCCAGCAGCTTATTAAGAGGGCCCCAAGAGACCCAGTACTTC.

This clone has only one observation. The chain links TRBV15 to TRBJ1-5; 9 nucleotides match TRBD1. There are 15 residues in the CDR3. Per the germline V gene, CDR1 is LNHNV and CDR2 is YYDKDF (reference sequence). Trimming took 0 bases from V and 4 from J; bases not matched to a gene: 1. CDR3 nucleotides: TGTGCCACCAGCAGAGAGGGGACAGGGAATCAGCCCCAGCATTTT. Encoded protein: CATSREGTGNQPQHF.

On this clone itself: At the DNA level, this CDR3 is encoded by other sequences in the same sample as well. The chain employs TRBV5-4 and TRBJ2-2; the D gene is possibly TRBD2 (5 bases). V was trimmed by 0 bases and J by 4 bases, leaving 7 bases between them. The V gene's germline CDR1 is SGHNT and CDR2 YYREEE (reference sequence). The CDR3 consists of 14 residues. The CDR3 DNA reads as TGTGCCAGCAGCTTGGGAGGGAGCACCGGGGAGCTGTTTTTT. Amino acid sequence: CASSLGGSTGELFF. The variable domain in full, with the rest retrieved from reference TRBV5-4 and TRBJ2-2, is ETGVTQSPTHLIKTRGQQVTLRCSSQSGHNTVSWYQQALGQGPQFIFQYYREEENGRGNFPPRFSGLQFPNYSSELNVNALELDDSALYLCASSLGGSTGELFFGEGSRLTVL.

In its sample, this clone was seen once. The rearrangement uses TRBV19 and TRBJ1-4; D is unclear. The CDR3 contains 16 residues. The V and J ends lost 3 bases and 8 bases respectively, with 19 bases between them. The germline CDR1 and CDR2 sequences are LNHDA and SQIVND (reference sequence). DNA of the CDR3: TGTGCCAGTAGTATTTTTAAGGCGGGGATGAGCGAAAAACTGTTTTTT. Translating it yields CASSIFKAGMSEKLFF.

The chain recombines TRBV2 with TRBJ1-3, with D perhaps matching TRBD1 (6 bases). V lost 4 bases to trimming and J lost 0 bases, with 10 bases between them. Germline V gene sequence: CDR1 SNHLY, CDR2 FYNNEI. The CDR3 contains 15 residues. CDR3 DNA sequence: TGTGCCAGCAGTGTTCAGGGGAACTCTGGAAACACCATATATTTT. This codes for CASSVQGNSGNTIYF.

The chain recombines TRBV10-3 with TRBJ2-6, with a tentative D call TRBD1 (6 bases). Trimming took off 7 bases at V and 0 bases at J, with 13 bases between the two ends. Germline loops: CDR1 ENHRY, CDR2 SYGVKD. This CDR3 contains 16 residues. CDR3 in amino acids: CAINRDKTSGANVLTF. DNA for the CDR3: TGTGCCATCAATCGGGACAAGACCTCTGGGGCCAACGTCCTGACTTTC.